A selection of T cell receptor beta chains follows, all from one sample in a study of OX40 agonist ivuxolimab in advanced cancers. The method was immunoSEQ multiplex PCR; TCRdb's version includes in-frame clones alone and lacks a portion of them. Of tens of thousands of clones in the sample, just under 85% are singletons; the top ten hold approximately 6%. The material was CD4+ or CD8+ T cells sorted from blood, obtained in a trial of the OX40 agonist ivuxolimab. These receptors all stem from an adult with an advanced solid tumor such as melanoma, head and neck, liver or kidney cancer. The CDR3 runs from the conserved cysteine through the conserved F or W. The order of the fields is CDR3 protein, CDR3 DNA, J gene, V gene, CDR3 length, clone size, D gene. A D gene is named only where the DNA matches it firmly. Size tells how often a clone was seen (once, few, many) or the class of an expanded clone, and some rows leave it out.

CDR3: CASSLGRNNQPQHF
DNA: TGCGCCAGCAGCCTTGGACGGAACAATCAGCCCCAGCATTTT
J: TRBJ1-5
V: TRBV5-1
length: 14
size: NA
D: NA

CDR3: CASSIAATNYEQYF
DNA: TGTGCCAGTAGTATAGCGGCGACCAACTACGAGCAGTACTTC
J: TRBJ2-7
V: TRBV19
length: 14
size: few
D: NA

CDR3: CASSDGQEYSTDTQYF
DNA: TGTGCCAGCAGTGATGGGCAGGAGTACAGCACAGATACGCAGTATTTT
J: TRBJ2-3
V: TRBV2
length: 16
size: NA
D: NA

CDR3: CASSVWGTQYEQYF
DNA: TGTGCCAGCAGCGTATGGGGGACACAATACGAGCAGTACTTC
J: TRBJ2-7
V: TRBV9
length: 14
size: NA
D: NA

CDR3: CASSPGQGDNQPQHF
DNA: TGTGCCAGCAGCCCGGGACAGGGGGACAACCAGCCCCAGCATTTT
J: TRBJ1-5
V: TRBV7-6
length: 15
size: NA
D: TRBD1

CDR3: CASSLTVPVDQPQHF
DNA: TGTGCCAGCAGTTTAACGGTTCCCGTAGATCAGCCCCAGCATTTT
J: TRBJ1-5
V: TRBV27
length: 15
size: NA
D: NA

CDR3: CATGRRREAPDYGYTF
DNA: TGTGCCACCGGACGACGCAGGGAAGCCCCCGACTATGGCTACACCTTC
J: TRBJ1-2
V: TRBV7-9
length: 16
size: NA
D: NA

CDR3: CASSPDLYGYTF
DNA: TGTGCCAGCAGCCCCGACCTCTATGGCTACACCTTC
J: TRBJ1-2
V: TRBV7-9
length: 12
size: NA
D: NA

CDR3: CASSDRRQLNYGYTF
DNA: TGTGCCAGCAGTGACAGGAGACAGCTTAACTATGGCTACACCTTC
J: TRBJ1-2
V: TRBV6-6
length: 15
size: NA
D: NA

CDR3: CASSVSGTFYNEQFF
DNA: TGTGCCAGCAGTGTCTCCGGGACGTTCTACAATGAGCAGTTCTTC
J: TRBJ2-1
V: TRBV28
length: 15
size: NA
D: NA

CDR3: CAIFGGRRSTDTQYF
DNA: TGTGCCATCTTCGGGGGCCGTAGGAGCACAGATACGCAGTATTTT
J: TRBJ2-3
V: TRBV7-9
length: 15
size: NA
D: NA

CDR3: CASSAQPGLARAEQYF
DNA: TGTGCCAGCAGTGCACAGCCGGGACTAGCCCGAGCCGAGCAGTACTTC
J: TRBJ2-7
V: TRBV27
length: 16
size: NA
D: TRBD2

CDR3: CASSSSREVDGYTF
DNA: TGTGCCAGCAGCTCGAGCAGGGAAGTGGATGGCTACACCTTC
J: TRBJ1-2
V: TRBV7-9
length: 14
size: NA
D: NA

CDR3: CASSFALQSNTEAFF
DNA: TGTGCCAGCAGTTTTGCCCTACAGAGTAACACTGAAGCTTTCTTT
J: TRBJ1-1
V: TRBV27
length: 15
size: NA
D: NA

CDR3: CASSAPGPQHF
DNA: TGTGCCAGTAGTGCCCCTGGGCCCCAGCATTTT
J: TRBJ1-5
V: TRBV19
length: 11
size: NA
D: NA

CDR3: CASSTERTGSPLHF
DNA: TGTGCCAGCAGCACAGAGCGGACAGGGTCACCCCTCCACTTT
J: TRBJ1-6
V: TRBV9
length: 14
size: NA
D: TRBD1

CDR3: CASRSMYGAPYEQYF
DNA: TGTGCCAGTAGGTCGATGTATGGAGCGCCCTACGAGCAGTACTTC
J: TRBJ2-7
V: TRBV19
length: 15
size: NA
D: NA

CDR3: CASSAPGLGNNEQFF
DNA: TGTGCCAGCAGCGCCCCGGGACTAGGTAACAATGAGCAGTTCTTC
J: TRBJ2-1
V: TRBV5-8
length: 15
size: NA
D: TRBD2

CDR3: CASSLGGVGSTDTQYF
DNA: TGTGCCAGCAGCCTGGGGGGGGTCGGGAGCACAGATACGCAGTATTTT
J: TRBJ2-3
V: TRBV11-3
length: 16
size: few
D: TRBD2

CDR3: CASSQTTGLYNSPLHF
DNA: TGTGCCAGCAGCCAAACTACAGGTCTATATAATTCACCCCTCCACTTT
J: TRBJ1-6
V: TRBV5-8
length: 16
size: NA
D: NA

CDR3: CASRQGNNSPLHF
DNA: TGTGCCAGCAGACAGGGGAATAATTCACCCCTCCACTTT
J: TRBJ1-6
V: TRBV28
length: 13
size: NA
D: TRBD1

CDR3: CASSVATGTPAPETQYF
DNA: TGTGCCAGCAGCGTAGCTACCGGGACACCCGCGCCGGAGACCCAGTACTTC
J: TRBJ2-5
V: TRBV9
length: 17
size: NA
D: NA

CDR3: CASSLDLDRALETQYF
DNA: TGTGCCAGCAGCTTAGATCTGGACAGGGCCCTAGAGACCCAGTACTTC
J: TRBJ2-5
V: TRBV5-6
length: 16
size: NA
D: TRBD1